These 30 T cell receptor beta chains were sequenced from one sample in a study of T cell responses to AZD1222 COVID-19 vaccine. Assay used: immunoSEQ multiplex PCR; TCRdb lists only in-frame clones, some missing. This repertoire shows more than 120,000 clones, around 94% found once; its top ten account for approximately 9%. Sequenced here: peripheral blood, sampled 28 days after the second AZD1222 dose. These receptors all come from an adult who received the AZD1222 COVID-19 vaccine.

The chain couples TRBV25-1 to TRBJ2-5, with no clear D. Germline V lookup: CDR1 MGHDK, CDR2 SYGVNS. The CDR3 loop spans 15 amino acids. Trimming stripped 7 bases from V and 5 bases from J, with 20 bases between. CDR3 in amino acids: CASTNPRRPPETQYF. The DNA for the CDR3 is TGTGCCAGCACCAACCCCCGGAGACCTCCGGAGACCCAGTACTTC.

V is TRBV7-2 and J is TRBJ1-5; unclear D gene. CDR3 length: 14 residues. Germline V gene lookup returns CDR1 SGHTA and CDR2 FQGNSA. Trimming removed 1 base at V and 6 bases at J, with 10 bases between. CDR3 DNA sequence: TGTGCCAGCAGCTTAGGGGTAGGGCCTCAGCCCCAGCATTTT. This translates into CASSLGVGPQPQHF.

This clone appeared a few times. This chain links TRBV27 with TRBJ2-7; 7 nucleotides agree with TRBD1. V gave up 4 bases and J gave up 4 bases; unmatched junction bases: 7. This CDR3 has 14 residues. In germline, CDR1 is MNHEY, CDR2 SMNVEV (reference sequence). The CDR3 reads CASSYGQAAYEQYF. In nucleotides, the CDR3 is TGTGCCAGCAGTTACGGACAGGCGGCATACGAGCAGTACTTC.

The CDR3 loop is CASSTNRDGLMNTEAFF. The DNA for the CDR3 is TGTGCCAGTAGTACCAACAGGGATGGCCTCATGAACACTGAAGCTTTCTTT. This chain uses TRBV19 with TRBJ1-1, with D possibly TRBD1 on 6 matching bases. Germline V gene sequence: CDR1 LNHDA, CDR2 SQIVND (reference sequence). The germline V and J ends were trimmed by 4 bases and 0 bases, with 18 bases remaining between them. CDR3 length equals 17 residues.

This chain joins TRBV19 and TRBJ2-7; D is uncertain. The CDR3 length is 12 residues. V was trimmed by 3 bases and J by 9 bases, leaving 12 bases between them. The germline CDR1 and CDR2 sequences are LNHDA and SQIVND (reference sequence). The CDR3 protein is CASSMGSLPQYF. As DNA, the CDR3 is TGTGCCAGTAGTATGGGCAGTCTCCCGCAGTACTTC.

The chain employs TRBV1 and TRBJ1-5. TRBV1 is tagged as a pseudogene. The CDR3 is 16 residues long. The CDR3 nucleotides are TGCACCAGCAGCCAAGAAAGAAAAGCGAGCAATCAGCCCCAGCATTTT. Its translation: CTSSQERKASNQPQHF.

The chain links TRBV18 to TRBJ1-1; D is uncertain. The germline CDR1 and CDR2 sequences are KGHSH and LQKENI. V was shortened by 0 bases and J by 4 bases, with 6 bases between the two germline ends. This CDR3 region has 13 residues. The CDR3 protein is CASSPPSGTEAFF. CDR3 DNA sequence: TGTGCCAGCTCACCACCGTCAGGCACTGAAGCTTTCTTT.

The chain couples TRBV5-6 to TRBJ2-1; 10 bases fit TRBD2. Germline-derived CDR1 and CDR2 are SGHDT and YYEEEE. This CDR3 has 14 residues. The V gene end was trimmed by 4 bases and the J gene end by 5 bases; junction bases not matched to a gene: 3. The CDR3 region is CASSDTSGNNEQFF. The CDR3 nucleotides are TGTGCCAGCAGCGACACTAGCGGGAACAATGAGCAGTTCTTC.

The rearrangement uses TRBV23-1 and TRBJ1-5; D might be TRBD1 (5 bases). TRBV23-1 is labeled an ORF, and its function is uncertain. CDR3 length equals 16 residues. V was pared by 6 bases and J by 2 bases, with 17 bases between. The chain's CDR3 is CASSDRQTFGNQPQHF. The DNA for the CDR3 is TGCGCCAGCAGCGATAGACAGACCTTTGGCAATCAGCCCCAGCATTTT.

This chain joins TRBV7-9 and TRBJ2-7; 16 bases fit TRBD2. With V trimmed by 4 bases and J by 4 bases, 7 bases remained unmatched. The germline gives CDR1 SEHNR, CDR2 FQNEAQ (reference sequence). There are 17 residues in the CDR3. This CDR3 is CASSYPPGLAGGYEQYF. The CDR3 coding sequence is TGTGCCAGCAGCTACCCGCCGGGACTAGCGGGAGGGTACGAGCAGTACTTC.

The chain recombines TRBV28 with TRBJ2-4; 7 nucleotides line up with TRBD2. This CDR3 is built from 14 residues. The ends lost 4 bases at V and 7 bases at J; junction bases unmatched: 7. Germline V gene lookup returns CDR1 MDHEN and CDR2 SYDVKM. CDR3 DNA sequence: TGTGCCAGCAGTTCCCCAACCGGGGGGAACATTCAGTACTTC. Protein product: CASSSPTGGNIQYF.

V gene TRBV12-3 or TRBV12-4 combines with J gene TRBJ1-1; D perhaps matches TRBD1 (5 bases). The CDR3 extends over 13 amino acids. V lost 5 bases, J lost 3 bases, and 10 bases lay in between. The CDR3 region has the DNA TGTGCCAGCAGTGGTACAGGAGACACTGAAGCTTTCTTT. Residues: CASSGTGDTEAFF.

The chain combines TRBV30 with TRBJ1-3; no clear D gene. Per germline, CDR1 GTSNPN and CDR2 SVGIG (reference sequence). With 3 bases removed from V and 5 bases from J, the gap between germline ends came to 5 bases. The CDR3 sequence is 11 residues long. The CDR3 reads CAWRIRNTIYF. For the CDR3, the DNA is TGTGCCTGGAGGATAAGAAACACCATATATTTT.

The chain couples TRBV3-1 (or the pseudogene TRBV3-2) to TRBJ2-3, with TRBD2 matching over 7 bases. V shed 0 bases, J shed 4 bases, and the junction held 13 bases outside the gene matches. CDR1 LGHDT and CDR2 YNNKEL come from the germline V gene (reference sequence). CDR3 size: 18 residues. The CDR3 DNA is TGTGCCAGCAGCCAAGATAAATCGGGAGGTCGTTTCGCAGATACGCAGTATTTT. It is translated as CASSQDKSGGRFADTQYF.

The V and J genes are TRBV10-3 and TRBJ2-3, with D uncertain. V was shortened by 7 bases and J by 0 bases, with 8 bases between the two germline ends. The CDR3 runs to 13 residues. Germline values: CDR1 ENHRY, CDR2 SYGVKD. CDR3 protein: CAIKQASTDTQYF. DNA for the CDR3: TGTGCCATCAAGCAGGCTAGCACAGATACGCAGTATTTT.

V is TRBV7-9 and J is TRBJ2-1; 7 bases agree with TRBD1. The CDR3 totals 10 residues. In germline, CDR1 is SEHNR, CDR2 FQNEAQ (reference sequence). The ends lost 8 bases at V and 15 bases at J; junction bases unmatched: 7. As DNA, the CDR3 is TGTGCCAGCCCCGGACACAGGGGGTTCTTC. Protein: CASPGHRGFF.

The chain employs TRBV4-3 and TRBJ1-2, with unresolved D. Germline lookup yields CDR1 LGHNA and CDR2 YSLEER. The CDR3 extends over 15 amino acids. The V end lost 1 base, the J end lost 4 bases, and 13 bases lay between the germline ends. The CDR3 sequence is CASSQGVLGRYGYTF. In nucleotides, the CDR3 is TGCGCCAGCAGCCAAGGAGTCCTTGGCCGCTATGGCTACACCTTC.

The V and J genes are TRBV27 and TRBJ2-2, with D hard to call. Between the trimmed V and J ends, which lost 2 bases and 7 bases, there was a span of 2 bases. Looked up from germline, CDR1 is MNHEY and CDR2 is SMNVEV (reference sequence). The CDR3 extends over 11 amino acids. CDR3 DNA: TGTGCCAGCAGTTTAAACGGGGAGCTGTTTTTT. Translated: CASSLNGELFF.

V is TRBV28 and J is TRBJ1-2, with 8 nucleotides matching TRBD1. Germline loops: CDR1 MDHEN, CDR2 SYDVKM. The CDR3 consists of 14 residues. After removal of 6 bases from V and 3 bases from J, the junction contained 6 bases not matched to a gene. In DNA, the CDR3 is TGTGCCAGCAGAATCGGGACAGGCGACTATGGCTACACCTTC. Translation gives CASRIGTGDYGYTF.

The chain employs TRBV7-8 and TRBJ2-3, with TRBD1 matching 9 bases. Germline CDR1 reads SGHVS; CDR2 reads FQNEAQ. The CDR3 is 14 amino acids. V dropped 5 bases and J dropped 3; count of bases not matched to a gene: 3. CDR3 loop: CASSQGQGTDTQYF. The CDR3, as DNA: TGTGCCAGCAGCCAGGGACAGGGAACAGATACGCAGTATTTT.

The chain carries TRBV6-5 and TRBJ1-2; TRBD1 matches 9 bases. The CDR3 sequence is 15 residues long. Per the germline V gene, CDR1 is MNHEY and CDR2 is SVGAGI. The trim removed 6 bases at V and 5 bases at J, leaving 10 bases unmatched. CDR3 in amino acids: CASRSMDRGFYGYTF. The CDR3 coding sequence is TGTGCCAGCAGATCCATGGACAGGGGCTTTTATGGCTACACCTTC.

The chain employs TRBV12-3 or TRBV12-4 and TRBJ2-5; weak D call: TRBD1 (6 bases). Between the trimmed V and J ends, which lost 7 bases and 1 base, there was a span of 10 bases. This CDR3 region has 13 residues. CDR3 residues: CASTDRIQETQYF. The CDR3, as DNA: TGTGCCAGCACTGACAGGATCCAAGAGACCCAGTACTTC.

This clone was counted once. CDR3 nucleotide sequence: TGTGCCAGCAGTTACGAACCGAATACGGGCTACACCTTC. Amino acid sequence: CASSYEPNTGYTF. This chain joins TRBV6-5 and TRBJ1-2; no firm D call. V was pared by 2 bases and J by 8 bases, with 12 bases between. The V gene's germline CDR1 is MNHEY and CDR2 SVGAGI. The CDR3 loop spans 13 amino acids.

V gene TRBV28 combines with J gene TRBJ1-1, with TRBD1 matching over 7 bases. CDR3 length: 12 residues. J lost 7 bases, V lost 5 bases, and 4 bases had no gene match. Germline CDR1 and CDR2: MDHEN and SYDVKM. The CDR3 region is CASSGTEIEAFF. DNA for the CDR3: TGTGCCAGCAGTGGGACAGAGATTGAAGCTTTCTTT.

The rearrangement joins TRBV10-3 to TRBJ2-1, with 8 positions matching TRBD1. V shed 7 bases, J shed 10 bases, and the junction held 12 bases outside the gene matches. CDR3 size: 14 residues. The germline gives CDR1 ENHRY, CDR2 SYGVKD. The CDR3 bases are TGTGCCATCACCCCCTCAGGGACAGGCCTCGAGCAGTTCTTC. Its protein product is CAITPSGTGLEQFF.

The chain joins TRBV3-1 (or the pseudogene TRBV3-2) to TRBJ2-2, with D perhaps being TRBD1 or TRBD2 (5 bases each). V gave up 2 bases and J gave up 0 bases, with 10 bases separating them. This CDR3 has 16 amino acids. CDR1 is LGHDT and CDR2 is YNNKEL in the germline V gene (reference sequence). In DNA form, the CDR3 reads TGTGCCAGCAGCCAATTCGGGACGGCGAACACCGGGGAGCTGTTTTTT. It translates to CASSQFGTANTGELFF.

This clone has only one observation. The chain combines TRBV28 with TRBJ2-7; D is tentatively TRBD1 or TRBD2 (6 bases each). This CDR3 has 15 residues. V lost 3 bases, J lost 7 bases, and 19 bases lay in between. CDR1 and CDR2 from the germline V gene are MDHEN and SYDVKM. The CDR3 here is CASSFLGATAGEQYF. The CDR3 DNA reads TGTGCCAGCAGTTTTCTGGGGGCCACGGCGGGAGAGCAGTACTTC.

The V and J genes are TRBV24-1 and TRBJ1-2; D is unclear. The V and J ends lost 1 base and 8 bases respectively, with 7 bases between them. The CDR3 extends over 12 amino acids. From germline, CDR1 is KGHDR and CDR2 SFDVKD. DNA for the CDR3: TGTGCCACCAGTGATTTCAAGGGCGGCTACACCTTC. Translation: CATSDFKGGYTF.

In this sample, this clone turned up once. This chain joins TRBV19 and TRBJ1-1; D unresolved. The CDR3 is 14 amino acids. V lost 1 base and J 0 bases, leaving 6 bases between the germline ends. Germline V gene sequence: CDR1 LNHDA, CDR2 SQIVND (reference sequence). The CDR3 region is CASSIGQMNTEAFF. CDR3 nucleotide sequence: TGTGCCAGTAGTATAGGGCAGATGAACACTGAAGCTTTCTTT.

The J gene is TRBJ1-5, the V gene TRBV6-5; perhaps TRBD1 as D (5 bases). From germline, CDR1 is MNHEY and CDR2 SVGAGI. CDR3 size: 13 residues. V lost 8 bases to trimming and J lost 6 bases, with 14 bases between them. As DNA, the CDR3 is TGTGCCAGCTCCGCCGGCAGGGCTCAGCCCCAGCATTTT. Its translation: CASSAGRAQPQHF.